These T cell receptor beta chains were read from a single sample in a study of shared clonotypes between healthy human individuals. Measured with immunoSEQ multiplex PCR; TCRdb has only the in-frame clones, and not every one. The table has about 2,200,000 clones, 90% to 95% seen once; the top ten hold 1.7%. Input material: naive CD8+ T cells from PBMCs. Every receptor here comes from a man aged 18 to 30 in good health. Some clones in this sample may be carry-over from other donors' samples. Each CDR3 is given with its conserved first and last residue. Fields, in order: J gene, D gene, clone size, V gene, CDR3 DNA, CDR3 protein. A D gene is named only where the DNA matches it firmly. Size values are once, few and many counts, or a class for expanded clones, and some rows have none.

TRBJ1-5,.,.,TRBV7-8,TGTGCCAGCAGCTTAGCGCGGACGGACACCAATCAGCCCCAGCATTTT,CASSLARTDTNQPQHF
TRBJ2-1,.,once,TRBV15,TGTGCCACCAGCAGAGGGCAGACCGCCTACAATGAGCAGTTCTTC,CATSRGQTAYNEQFF
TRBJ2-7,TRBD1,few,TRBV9,TGTGCCAGCAGCGGTACAGGGGTCGAGCAGTACTTC,CASSGTGVEQYF
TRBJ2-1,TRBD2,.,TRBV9,TGTGCCAGCAGCCCACAAATAGAGGGGGGACTAGCGGGCAATGAGCAGTTCTTC,CASSPQIEGGLAGNEQFF
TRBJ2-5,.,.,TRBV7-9,TGTGCCAGCAGCGTGGGAACACAAGAGACCCAGTACTTC,CASSVGTQETQYF
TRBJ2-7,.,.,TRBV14,TGTGCCAGCAGGGCGGGGTCCGAGACCTCCTACGAGCAGTACTTC,CASRAGSETSYEQYF
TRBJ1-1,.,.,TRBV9,TGTGCCAGCAGCGCCTCCCATGGGACACCGAACACTGAAGCTTTCTTT,CASSASHGTPNTEAFF
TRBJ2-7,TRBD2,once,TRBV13,TGTGCCAGCAGCTTGACTAGCGGGAGCTACGAGCAGTACTTC,CASSLTSGSYEQYF
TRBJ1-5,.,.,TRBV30,TGTGCCTGGAGTGTACGGGGTTATGGCAATCAGCCCCAGCATTTT,CAWSVRGYGNQPQHF
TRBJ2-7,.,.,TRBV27,TGTGCCAGCAGTTTGGGCGGGAAGACCTACGAGCAGTACTTC,CASSLGGKTYEQYF
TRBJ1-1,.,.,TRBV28,TGTGCCAGCAGTCCGCCCCTGGACAGTTTTTCGAGGACTGAAGCTTTCTTT,CASSPPLDSFSRTEAFF
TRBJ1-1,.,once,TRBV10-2,TGCGCCAGCAGCGAGAGTTGGGGGAGTACTGAAGCTTTCTTT,CASSESWGSTEAFF
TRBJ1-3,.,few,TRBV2,TGTGCCAGCAGTGAAACACCAAGCTCTGGAAACACCATATATTTT,CASSETPSSGNTIYF
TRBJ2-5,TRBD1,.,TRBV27,TGTGCCAGCAGTTCAAGACAGGGAGAGACCCAGTACTTC,CASSSRQGETQYF
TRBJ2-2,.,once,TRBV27,TGTGCCAGCAGTGGAGAGGGGACCACCAACACCGGGGAGCTGTTTTTT,CASSGEGTTNTGELFF
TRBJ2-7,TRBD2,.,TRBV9,TGTGCCAGCAGCGTAACTAGCGGTTCCTACGAGCAGTACTTC,CASSVTSGSYEQYF
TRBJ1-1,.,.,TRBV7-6,TGTGCCAGCAGTTACTCACAGGGCGCTGAAGCTTTCTTT,CASSYSQGAEAFF
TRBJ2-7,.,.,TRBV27,TGTGCCAGCAGGGAGGTAGGCACCTACGAGCAGTACTTC,CASREVGTYEQYF
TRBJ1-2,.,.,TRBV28,TGTGCCAGCAGTCCCGCCTCATCGGGCTATGGCTACACCTTC,CASSPASSGYGYTF
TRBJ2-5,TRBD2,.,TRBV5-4,TGTGCCAGCAGTCTCAGGCGGGAGAGGAAACAAGAGACCCAGTACTTC,CASSLRRERKQETQYF
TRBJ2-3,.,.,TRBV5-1,TGCGCCAGCAGCTTGTCGGGGCCACCTAGCACAGATACGCAGTATTTT,CASSLSGPPSTDTQYF
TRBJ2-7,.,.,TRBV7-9,TGTGCCAGCAGCACCCGTGAAAGTAGGTTCTACGAGCAGTACTTC,CASSTRESRFYEQYF
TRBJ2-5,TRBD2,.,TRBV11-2,TGTGCCTCGGGCACCGGGACTAGCTATGAGACCCAGTACTTC,CASGTGTSYETQYF
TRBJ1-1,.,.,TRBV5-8,TGTGCCAGCAGCTTAGCCGGGGTGGGCACTGAAGCTTTCTTT,CASSLAGVGTEAFF
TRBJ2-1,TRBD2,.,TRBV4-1,TGCGCCAGCAGCCAAGTTCCTTCGGGCGGGAGCATCGACAATGAGCAGTTCTTC,CASSQVPSGGSIDNEQFF
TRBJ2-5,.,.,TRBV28,TGTGCCAGCACTCCCGACCCCGCAGAGACCCAGTACTTC,CASTPDPAETQYF
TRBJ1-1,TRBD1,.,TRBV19,TGTGCCAGTCGGGAACAGGGGGCACCTGAAGCTTTCTTT,CASREQGAPEAFF
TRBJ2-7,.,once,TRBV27,TGTGCCAGCAGTGTTGCAGGGTTTCGCTCCTACGAGCAGTACTTC,CASSVAGFRSYEQYF
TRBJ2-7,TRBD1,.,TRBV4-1,TGCGCCAGCAGCCAGGCGACAGGGGCCATTACCTACGAGCAGTACTTC,CASSQATGAITYEQYF
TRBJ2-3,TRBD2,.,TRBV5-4,TGTGCCAGCAGCTTGTGGGGAGCGGGAGATGTTGCAGATACGCAGTATTTT,CASSLWGAGDVADTQYF
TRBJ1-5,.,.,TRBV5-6,TGTGCCAGCAGCGGCGGGGGCAATCAGCCCCAGCATTTT,CASSGGGNQPQHF
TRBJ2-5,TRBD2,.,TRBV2,TGTGCCAGCCTCTACCTAGCGGGAGCACAAGAGACCCAGTACTTC,CASLYLAGAQETQYF
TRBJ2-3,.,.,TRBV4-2,TGTGCCAGCAGCCAAGGAGAAGATACGCAGTATTTT,CASSQGEDTQYF
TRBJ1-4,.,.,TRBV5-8,TGTGCCAGCAGCTGGCCCCGGGGAGGACAGGAAAAACTGTTTTTT,CASSWPRGGQEKLFF
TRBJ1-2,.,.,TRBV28,TGTGCCAGCAGCCCTAACACCGGGCCTCGCTATGGCTACACCTTC,CASSPNTGPRYGYTF
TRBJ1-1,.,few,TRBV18,TGTGCCAGCTCCAAACAGGAATACACTGAAGCTTTCTTT,CASSKQEYTEAFF
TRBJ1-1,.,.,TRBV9,TGTGCCAGCAGCTCTGGGGGCAACACTGAAGCTTTCTTT,CASSSGGNTEAFF
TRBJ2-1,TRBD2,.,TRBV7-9,TGTGCCAGCAGCGCTAGCGGAGGTCACAATGAGCAGTTCTTC,CASSASGGHNEQFF
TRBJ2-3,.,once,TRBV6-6,TGTGCCAGCAGTTCCTCGGGGACGCAGTATTTT,CASSSSGTQYF
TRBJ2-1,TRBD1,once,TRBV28,TGTGCCATCGGATCCTACACCGGGACAGGGACCTTTAAGCAGTTCTTC,CAIGSYTGTGTFKQFF
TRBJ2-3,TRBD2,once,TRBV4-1,TGCGCCAGCAGCTACGCCCCCCCAGCGGGGAGTTTGTCAGATACGCAGTATTTT,CASSYAPPAGSLSDTQYF
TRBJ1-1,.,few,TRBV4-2,TGTGCCAGCAGCCAAGACCGGGGCGGCACTGAAGCTTTCTTT,CASSQDRGGTEAFF
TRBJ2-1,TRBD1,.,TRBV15,TGTGCCACCAGCAGAGGGGAGCGCAGGGGGCCTTACAATGAGCAGTTCTTC,CATSRGERRGPYNEQFF
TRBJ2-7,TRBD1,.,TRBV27,TGTGCCAGCAGTTCCCGACAGGGGGAACTCTACGAGCAGTACTTC,CASSSRQGELYEQYF
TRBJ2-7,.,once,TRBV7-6,TGTGCCAGCAGCCCACAACCCGGGGGGCCCTCCTACGAGCAGTACTTC,CASSPQPGGPSYEQYF
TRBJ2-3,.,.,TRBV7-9,TGTGCCAGCAGCTCTAGAGGTTTAGGCCCAGATACGCAGTATTTT,CASSSRGLGPDTQYF
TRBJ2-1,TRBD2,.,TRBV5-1,TGCGCCAGCAGCCCCCGGGCTAGCGGGAGTTACAATGAGCAGTTCTTC,CASSPRASGSYNEQFF
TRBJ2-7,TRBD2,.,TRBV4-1,TGCGCCAGCAGCCCTAGACTAGCGGGAGCCTACGAGCAGTACTTC,CASSPRLAGAYEQYF
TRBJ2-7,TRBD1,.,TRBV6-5,TGTGCCAGCAGTAACTTCGACAGGGGGGGCGGGGAGCAGTACTTC,CASSNFDRGGGEQYF
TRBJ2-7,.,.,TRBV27,TGTGCCAGCAGTTTGGGGTCAGTCCCTACCCACGAGCAGTACTTC,CASSLGSVPTHEQYF
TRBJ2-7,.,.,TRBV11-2,TGTGCCAGCAGCTTAGCTGGGGCCTACGAGCAGTACTTC,CASSLAGAYEQYF
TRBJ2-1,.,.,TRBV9,TGTGCCAGCAGCCTCCAGGGGAACTCCTACAATGAGCAGTTCTTC,CASSLQGNSYNEQFF
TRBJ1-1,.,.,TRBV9,TGTGCCAGCAGCCTTAGAGGGACAATTTCTGAAGCTTTCTTT,CASSLRGTISEAFF
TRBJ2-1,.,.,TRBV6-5,TGTGCCAGCAGTTATAGAGGGCCGAGCTCCTACAATGAGCAGTTCTTC,CASSYRGPSSYNEQFF
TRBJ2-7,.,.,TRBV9,TGTGCCAGCAGCGTGGGTGACCGGGCGGGCGAGCAGTACTTC,CASSVGDRAGEQYF
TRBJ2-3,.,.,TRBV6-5,TGTGCCAGCAGTCGGGGGGCCGGGCGGAGAGATACGCAGTATTTT,CASSRGAGRRDTQYF